This TCR beta chain was obtained from a study of stem cell transplantation in POMP-related autoinflammatory disease. TCRdb's table, derived via immunoSEQ multiplex PCR, lists solely in-frame clones and lacks some. The table lists over 60,000 clones, more than 75% of them singletons, with more than 0.55% in the top ten. General study findings and limits: Fewer unique TRB V-J gene pairings were identified in patients with PRAID. PRAID patients trended toward lower TRB diversity and higher clonality in all analyzed T-cell subsets.

To note about this clone: Its antigen remains unidentified.

Germline CDR1 reads SEHNR; CDR2 reads FQNEAQ (reference sequence). The trim removed 3 bases at V and 5 bases at J, leaving 9 bases unmatched. CDR3 length equals 16 residues. The sequence was obtained from a human patient with POMP-related autoinflammation and immune dysregulation (PRAID). Some T cells may be the graft donor's. This specimen consisted of CD4+ T cells from PBMCs, obtained after stem cell transplantation. The rearrangement uses TRBV7-9 and TRBJ2-5, with 10 bases identical to TRBD1. The CDR3 is CASSFPGTGDWETQYF. CDR3 bases: TGTGCCAGCAGCTTCCCCGGGACAGGGGATTGGGAGACCCAGTACTTC.